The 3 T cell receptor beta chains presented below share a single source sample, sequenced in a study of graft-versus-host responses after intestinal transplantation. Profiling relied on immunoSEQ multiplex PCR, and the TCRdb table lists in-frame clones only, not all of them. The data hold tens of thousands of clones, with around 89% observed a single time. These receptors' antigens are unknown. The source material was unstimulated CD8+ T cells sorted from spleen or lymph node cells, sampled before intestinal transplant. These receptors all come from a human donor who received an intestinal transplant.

The CDR3 DNA reads as TGTGCCAGCAGCTCTGAAGAACGCTCCGGAGATCCGGACACTGAAGCTTTCTTT. Translated: CASSSEERSGDPDTEAFF. The chain links TRBV13 to TRBJ1-1; D remains unclear. Germline CDR1 is PRHDT and CDR2 is FYEKMQ (reference sequence). The V gene lost 4 bases and the J gene lost 3 bases, with 24 bases spanning the gap. CDR3 size: 18 residues. The full variable domain, with the rest looked up from reference TRBV13 and TRBJ1-1, is AAGVIQSPRHLIKEKRETATLKCYPIPRHDTVYWYQQGPGQDPQFLISFYEKMQSDKGSIPDRFSAQQFSDYHSELNMSSLELGDSALYFCASSSEERSGDPDTEAFFGQGTRLTVV.

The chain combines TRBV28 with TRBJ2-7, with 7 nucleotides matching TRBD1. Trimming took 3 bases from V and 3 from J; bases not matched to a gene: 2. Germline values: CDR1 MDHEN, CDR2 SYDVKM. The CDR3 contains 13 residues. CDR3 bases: TGTGCCAGCAGTTTTCGGGACAGCTACGAGCAGTACTTC. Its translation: CASSFRDSYEQYF.

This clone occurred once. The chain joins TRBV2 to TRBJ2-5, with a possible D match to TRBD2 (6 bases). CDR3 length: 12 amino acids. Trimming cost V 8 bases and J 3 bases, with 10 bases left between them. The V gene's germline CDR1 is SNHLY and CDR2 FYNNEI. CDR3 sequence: CASRQREETQYF. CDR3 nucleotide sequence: TGTGCCAGCCGGCAGCGGGAAGAGACCCAGTACTTC.